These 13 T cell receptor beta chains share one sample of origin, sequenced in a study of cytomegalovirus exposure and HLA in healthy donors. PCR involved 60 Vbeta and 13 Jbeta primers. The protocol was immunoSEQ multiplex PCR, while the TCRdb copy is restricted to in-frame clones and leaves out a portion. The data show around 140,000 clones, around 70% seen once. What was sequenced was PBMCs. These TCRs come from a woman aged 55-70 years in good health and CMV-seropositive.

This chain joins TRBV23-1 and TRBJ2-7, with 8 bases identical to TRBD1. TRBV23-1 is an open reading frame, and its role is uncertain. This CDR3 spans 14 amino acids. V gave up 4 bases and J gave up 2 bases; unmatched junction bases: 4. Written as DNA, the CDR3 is TGCGCCAGCAGTCGATGGACAGGGCCCTACGAGCAGTACTTC. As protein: CASSRWTGPYEQYF.

CDR3 sequence reads: CASSSPPGQGSYEQYF. As DNA, the CDR3 is TGTGCCAGCAGTTCCCCACCGGGACAGGGCTCCTACGAGCAGTACTTC. The chain recombines TRBV28 with TRBJ2-7; TRBD1 agrees at 9 bases. The germline CDR1 and CDR2 sequences are MDHEN and SYDVKM. V lost 4 bases and J lost 0; bases outside the gene matches: 7. The CDR3 length is 16 residues.

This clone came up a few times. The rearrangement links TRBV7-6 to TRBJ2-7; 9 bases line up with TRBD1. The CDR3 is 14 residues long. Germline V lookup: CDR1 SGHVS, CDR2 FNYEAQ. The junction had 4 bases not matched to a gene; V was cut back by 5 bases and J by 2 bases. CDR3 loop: CASSQWTGAYEQYF. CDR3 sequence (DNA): TGTGCCAGCAGCCAGTGGACAGGGGCCTACGAGCAGTACTTC. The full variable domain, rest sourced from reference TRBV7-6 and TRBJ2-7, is GAGVSQSPRYKVTKRGQDVALRCDPISGHVSLYWYRQALGQGPEFLTYFNYEAQQDKSGLPNDRFSAERPEGSISTLTIQRTEQRDSAMYRCASSQWTGAYEQYFGPGTRLTVT.

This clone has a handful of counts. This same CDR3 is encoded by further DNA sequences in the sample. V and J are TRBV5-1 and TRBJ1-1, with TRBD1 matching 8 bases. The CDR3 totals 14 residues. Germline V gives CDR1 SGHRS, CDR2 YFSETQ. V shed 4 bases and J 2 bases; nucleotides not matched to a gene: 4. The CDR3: CASSLGTGNTEAFF. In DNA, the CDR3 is TGCGCCAGCAGCCTAGGGACAGGTAACACTGAAGCTTTCTTT.

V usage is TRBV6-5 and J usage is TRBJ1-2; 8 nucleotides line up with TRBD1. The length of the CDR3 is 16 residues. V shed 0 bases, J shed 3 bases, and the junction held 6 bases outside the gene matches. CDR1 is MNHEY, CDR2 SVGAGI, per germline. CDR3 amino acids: CASSYSTAGGDYGYTF. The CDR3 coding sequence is TGTGCCAGCAGTTACTCCACCGCAGGGGGCGACTATGGCTACACCTTC.

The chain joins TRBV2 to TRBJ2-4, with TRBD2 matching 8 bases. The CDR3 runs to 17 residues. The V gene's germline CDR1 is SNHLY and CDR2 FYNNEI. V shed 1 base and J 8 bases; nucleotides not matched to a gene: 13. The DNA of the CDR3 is TGTGCCAGCAGTGAAGGTTTGGGCGGGAGGCCGGCGGACATTCAGTACTTC. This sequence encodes CASSEGLGGRPADIQYF.

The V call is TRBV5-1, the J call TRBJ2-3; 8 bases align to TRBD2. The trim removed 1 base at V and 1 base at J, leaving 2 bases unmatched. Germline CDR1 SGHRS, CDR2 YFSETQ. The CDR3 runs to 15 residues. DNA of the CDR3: TGCGCCAGCAGCTTGAGTAGCGGGGGCACAGATACGCAGTATTTT. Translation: CASSLSSGGTDTQYF.

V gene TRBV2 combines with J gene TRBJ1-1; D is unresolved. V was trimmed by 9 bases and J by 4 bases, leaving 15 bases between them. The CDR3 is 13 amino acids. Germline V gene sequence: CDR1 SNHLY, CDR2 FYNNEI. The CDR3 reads CARGRGRGTEAFF. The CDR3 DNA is TGTGCCAGGGGGAGAGGAAGAGGCACTGAAGCTTTCTTT.

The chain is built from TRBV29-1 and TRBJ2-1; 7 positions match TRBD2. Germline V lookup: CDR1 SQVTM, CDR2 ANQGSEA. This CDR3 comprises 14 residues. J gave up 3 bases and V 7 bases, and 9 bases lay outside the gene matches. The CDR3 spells CSAEVLADYNEQFF. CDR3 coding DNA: TGCAGCGCCGAGGTGCTAGCGGACTACAATGAGCAGTTCTTC.

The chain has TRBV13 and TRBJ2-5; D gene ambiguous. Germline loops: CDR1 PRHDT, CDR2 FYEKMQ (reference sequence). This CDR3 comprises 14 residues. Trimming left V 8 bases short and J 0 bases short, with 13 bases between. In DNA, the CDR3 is TGTGCCAGCCTACGGCGGCAGCACCAAGAGACCCAGTACTTC. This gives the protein CASLRRQHQETQYF.

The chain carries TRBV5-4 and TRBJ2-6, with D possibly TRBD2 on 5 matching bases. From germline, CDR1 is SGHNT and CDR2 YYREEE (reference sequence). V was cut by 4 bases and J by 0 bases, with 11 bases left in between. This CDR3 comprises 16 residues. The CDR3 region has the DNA TGTGCCAGCAGCCCCCCGGGGAACTCTGGGGCCAACGTCCTGACTTTC. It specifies CASSPPGNSGANVLTF.

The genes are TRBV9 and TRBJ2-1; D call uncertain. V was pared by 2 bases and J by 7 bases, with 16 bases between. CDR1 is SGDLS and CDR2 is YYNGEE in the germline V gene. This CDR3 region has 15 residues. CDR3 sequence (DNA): TGTGCCAGCAGCGTTAATCCAGGTCCCACGAATGAGCAGTTCTTC. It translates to CASSVNPGPTNEQFF.

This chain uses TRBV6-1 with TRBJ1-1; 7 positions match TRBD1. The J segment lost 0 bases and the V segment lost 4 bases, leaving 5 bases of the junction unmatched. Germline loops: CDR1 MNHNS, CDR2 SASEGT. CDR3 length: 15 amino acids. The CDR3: CASSVWGQMNTEAFF. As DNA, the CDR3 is TGTGCCAGCAGTGTTTGGGGACAGATGAACACTGAAGCTTTCTTT.